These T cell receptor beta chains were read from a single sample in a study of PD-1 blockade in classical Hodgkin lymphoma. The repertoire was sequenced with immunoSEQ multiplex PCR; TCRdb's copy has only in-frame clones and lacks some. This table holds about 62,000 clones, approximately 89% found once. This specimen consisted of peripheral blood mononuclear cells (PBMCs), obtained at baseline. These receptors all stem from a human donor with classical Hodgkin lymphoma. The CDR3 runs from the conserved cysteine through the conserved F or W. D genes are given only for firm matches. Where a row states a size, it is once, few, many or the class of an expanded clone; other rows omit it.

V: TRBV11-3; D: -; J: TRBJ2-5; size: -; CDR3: CASSGGSPPEETQYF; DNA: TGTGCCAGCAGCGGGGGGAGCCCTCCCGAAGAGACCCAGTACTTC
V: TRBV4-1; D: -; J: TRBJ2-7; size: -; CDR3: CASSQVWTEDYEQYF; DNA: TGCGCCAGCAGCCAAGTTTGGACAGAAGACTACGAGCAGTACTTC
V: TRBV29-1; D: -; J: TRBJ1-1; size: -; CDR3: CSVEDHPPNTEAFF; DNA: TGCAGCGTTGAAGATCATCCCCCGAACACTGAAGCTTTCTTT
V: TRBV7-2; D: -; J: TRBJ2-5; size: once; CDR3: CASSEGGGGLSVGTQYF; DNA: TGTGCCAGCAGCGAAGGGGGTGGGGGGCTGTCGGTTGGGACCCAGTACTTC
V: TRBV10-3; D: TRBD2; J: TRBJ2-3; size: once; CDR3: CAISGGGSTDTQYF; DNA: TGTGCCATCAGTGGGGGGGGTTCCACAGATACGCAGTATTTT
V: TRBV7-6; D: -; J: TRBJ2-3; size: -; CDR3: CASSPVRWGASTDTQYF; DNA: TGTGCCAGCAGCCCCGTGCGGTGGGGGGCCAGCACAGATACGCAGTATTTT
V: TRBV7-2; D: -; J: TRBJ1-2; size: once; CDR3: CASSLDGRGYGYTF; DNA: TGTGCCAGCAGCTTGGACGGCAGGGGTTATGGCTACACCTTC
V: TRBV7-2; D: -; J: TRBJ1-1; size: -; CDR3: CASSLAYLNTEAFF; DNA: TGTGCCAGCAGCTTAGCGTACTTGAACACTGAAGCTTTCTTT
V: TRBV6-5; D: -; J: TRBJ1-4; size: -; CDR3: CASSLQGFRAEKLFF; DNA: TGTGCCAGCAGTTTACAGGGTTTTCGGGCTGAAAAACTGTTTTTT
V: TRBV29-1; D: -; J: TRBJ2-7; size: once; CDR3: CSVKERITYEQYF; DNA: TGCAGCGTTAAGGAAAGAATAACCTACGAGCAGTACTTC
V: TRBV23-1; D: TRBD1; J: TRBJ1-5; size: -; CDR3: CASSQDRGELPQHF; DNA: TGCGCCAGCAGTCAGGACAGGGGAGAATTACCCCAGCATTTT
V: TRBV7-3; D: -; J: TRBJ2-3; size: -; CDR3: CASSLSHSTDTQYF; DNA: TGTGCCAGCAGCTTAAGCCACAGCACAGATACGCAGTATTTT
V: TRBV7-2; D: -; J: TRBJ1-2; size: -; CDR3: CASSLISVNYGYTF; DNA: TGTGCCAGCAGCTTAATCTCAGTTAACTATGGCTACACCTTC
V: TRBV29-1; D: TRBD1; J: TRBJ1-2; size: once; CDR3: CSVERDRQGAYGYTF; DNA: TGCAGCGTTGAGAGGGATCGACAGGGGGCCTATGGCTACACCTTC
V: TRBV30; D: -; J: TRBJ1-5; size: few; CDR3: CAWGDRIQPQHF; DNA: TGTGCCTGGGGGGACCGAATACAGCCCCAGCATTTT
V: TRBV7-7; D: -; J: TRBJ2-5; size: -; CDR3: CASSPRVEETQYF; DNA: TGTGCCAGCAGCCCCAGGGTAGAAGAGACCCAGTACTTC
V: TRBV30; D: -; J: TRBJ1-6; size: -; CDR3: CAWSPRDGSPLHF; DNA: TGTGCCTGGAGTCCCCGGGATGGCTCACCCCTCCACTTT
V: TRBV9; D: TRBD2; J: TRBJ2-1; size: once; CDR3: CASSGLAGDYNEQFF; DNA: TGTGCCAGCAGCGGACTAGCGGGGGACTACAATGAGCAGTTCTTC
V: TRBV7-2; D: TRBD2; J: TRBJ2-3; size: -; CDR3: CASSLVSGLAAGTDTQYF; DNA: TGTGCCAGCAGCTTAGTATCAGGACTAGCGGCGGGCACAGATACGCAGTATTTT
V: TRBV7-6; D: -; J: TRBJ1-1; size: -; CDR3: CASRSGGLGTEAFF; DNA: TGTGCCAGCAGGTCGGGGGGGCTGGGCACTGAAGCTTTCTTT
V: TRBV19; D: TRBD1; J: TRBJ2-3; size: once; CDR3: CASSIGQGKVDTQYF; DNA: TGTGCCAGTAGTATAGGACAGGGTAAGGTAGATACGCAGTATTTT
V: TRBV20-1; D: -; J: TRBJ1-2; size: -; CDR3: CSSPYDYTF; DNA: TGCAGTAGTCCCTATGACTACACCTTC
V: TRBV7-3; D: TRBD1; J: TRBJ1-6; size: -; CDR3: CASSLTGPRGNNSPLHF; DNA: TGTGCCAGCAGCTTAACGGGTCCCAGGGGGAATAATTCACCCCTCCACTTT
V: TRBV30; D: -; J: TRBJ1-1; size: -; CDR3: CAWSFSGNTEAFF; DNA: TGTGCCTGGAGTTTCAGTGGGAACACTGAAGCTTTCTTT
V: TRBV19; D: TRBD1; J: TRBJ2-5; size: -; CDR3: CASSGRDRGVPETQYF; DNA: TGTGCCAGTAGTGGCCGGGACAGGGGCGTCCCGGAGACCCAGTACTTC
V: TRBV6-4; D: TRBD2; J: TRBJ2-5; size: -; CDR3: CASSPSGGQETQYF; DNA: TGTGCCAGCAGTCCTAGCGGGGGCCAAGAGACCCAGTACTTC
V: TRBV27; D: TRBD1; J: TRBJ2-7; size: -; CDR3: CASSYSQGDEQYF; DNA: TGTGCCAGCAGTTACTCACAGGGGGACGAGCAGTACTTC
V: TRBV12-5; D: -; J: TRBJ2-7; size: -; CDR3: CASGLPIAYEQYF; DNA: TGTGCTAGTGGTTTACCTATAGCCTACGAGCAGTACTTC
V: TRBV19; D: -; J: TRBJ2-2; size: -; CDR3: CASSMYGYTGELFF; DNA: TGTGCCAGTAGTATGTATGGGTACACCGGGGAGCTGTTTTTT
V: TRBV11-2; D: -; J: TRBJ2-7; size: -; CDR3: CASSQTGRYEQYF; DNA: TGTGCCAGCAGTCAGACAGGCCGCTACGAGCAGTACTTC
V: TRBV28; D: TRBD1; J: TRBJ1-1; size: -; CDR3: CASSHRDSVPEAFF; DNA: TGTGCCAGCAGTCACCGGGACAGTGTCCCTGAAGCTTTCTTT
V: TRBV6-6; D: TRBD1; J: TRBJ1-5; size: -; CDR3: CASRPMQGASNQPQHF; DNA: TGTGCCAGCAGGCCCATGCAGGGGGCTAGCAATCAGCCCCAGCATTTT
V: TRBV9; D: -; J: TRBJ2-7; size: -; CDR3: CASSVVASSVEQYF; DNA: TGTGCCAGCAGCGTAGTAGCCTCATCGGTCGAGCAGTACTTC
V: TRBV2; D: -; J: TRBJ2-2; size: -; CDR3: CASKVTLYTGELFF; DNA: TGTGCCAGCAAGGTCACCTTATACACCGGGGAGCTGTTTTTT
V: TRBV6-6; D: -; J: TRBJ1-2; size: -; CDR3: CASSEGAAFNGYTF; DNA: TGTGCCAGCTCGGAAGGGGCAGCCTTTAATGGCTACACCTTC
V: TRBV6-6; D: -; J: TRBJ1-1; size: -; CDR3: CASSYATGHTEAFF; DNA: TGTGCCAGCAGTTACGCAACAGGACACACTGAAGCTTTCTTT
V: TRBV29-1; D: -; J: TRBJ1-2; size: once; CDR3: CSVDEGPYGYTF; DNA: TGCAGCGTTGACGAGGGGCCCTATGGCTACACCTTC
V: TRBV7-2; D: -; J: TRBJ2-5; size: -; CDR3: CASRVGGRETQYF; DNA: TGTGCCAGCAGGGTGGGGGGCCGAGAGACCCAGTACTTC
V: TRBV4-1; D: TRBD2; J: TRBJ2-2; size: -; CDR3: CASSQGLAGVTGELFF; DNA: TGCGCCAGCAGCCAAGGACTAGCGGGGGTCACCGGGGAGCTGTTTTTT
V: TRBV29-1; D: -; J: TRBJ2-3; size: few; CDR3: CSVEAAQVTDTQYF; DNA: TGCAGCGTTGAAGCGGCGCAGGTCACAGATACGCAGTATTTT
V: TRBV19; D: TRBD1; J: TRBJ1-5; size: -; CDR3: CASSIAKGAGGQPQHF; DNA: TGTGCCAGTAGTATCGCTAAGGGGGCAGGGGGGCAGCCCCAGCATTTT
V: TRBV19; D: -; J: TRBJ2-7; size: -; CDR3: CASSMPGQGSSYEQYF; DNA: TGTGCCAGTAGTATGCCGGGGCAGGGGTCCTCCTACGAGCAGTACTTC
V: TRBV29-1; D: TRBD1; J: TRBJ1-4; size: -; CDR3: CSVPQGINEKLFF; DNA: TGCAGCGTTCCACAGGGGATTAATGAAAAACTGTTTTTT
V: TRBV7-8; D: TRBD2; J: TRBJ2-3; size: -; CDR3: CASSSLAGAPDTQYF; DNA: TGTGCCAGCAGCTCACTAGCGGGGGCCCCCGATACGCAGTATTTT
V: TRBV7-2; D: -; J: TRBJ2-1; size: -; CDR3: CASSLGPGPSYNEQFF; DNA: TGTGCCAGCAGCTTAGGACCGGGTCCCTCCTACAATGAGCAGTTCTTC